The 27 T cell receptor beta chains below were found in one sample sequenced in a study of T cell responses to AZD1222 COVID-19 vaccine. Generated by immunoSEQ multiplex PCR, the TCRdb table keeps only in-frame clones and is missing some. Of fewer than 150,000 clones listed, about nine tenths are singletons. This sample comprised peripheral blood, obtained on day 0 of AZD1222 vaccination. These receptors came from an adult in good health.

The J gene is TRBJ2-2, the V gene TRBV19; a possible D gene is TRBD1 (6 bases). V dropped 4 bases and J dropped 4 bases, with 13 bases sitting between them. The germline CDR1 and CDR2 sequences are LNHDA and SQIVND (reference sequence). The CDR3 is 15 amino acids. This CDR3 reads CASSTKDSGTGELFF. The CDR3 nucleotides read TGTGCCAGTAGTACCAAGGACAGTGGCACCGGGGAGCTGTTTTTT. The full variable domain, its missing parts supplied by reference TRBV19 and TRBJ2-2, is DGGITQSPKYLFRKEGQNVTLSCEQNLNHDAMYWYRQDPGQGLRLIYYSQIVNDFQKGDIAEGYSVSREKKESFPLTVTSAQKNPTAFYLCASSTKDSGTGELFFGEGSRLTVL.

The chain links TRBV13 to TRBJ2-5; the match to TRBD2 covers 11 bases. This CDR3 has 15 residues. Trimming cost V 5 bases and J 2 bases; bases outside gene matches: 4. Germline CDR1 is PRHDT and CDR2 is FYEKMQ (reference sequence). The CDR3 bases are TGTGCCAGCAGCCGGGGACTAGCGGTACAAGAGACCCAGTACTTC. Its protein is CASSRGLAVQETQYF.

CDR3 sequence reads: CASTPRAANAYEQYF. CDR3 DNA sequence: TGTGCCAGCACCCCGAGGGCAGCGAATGCCTACGAGCAGTACTTC. The chain recombines TRBV28 with TRBJ2-7; D is possibly TRBD2 (5 bases). V was cut by 7 bases and J by 2 bases, with 18 bases left in between. CDR3 length equals 15 residues. Germline values: CDR1 MDHEN, CDR2 SYDVKM.

This clone occurred once. The genes are TRBV7-9 and TRBJ1-1; D is ambiguous. The V gene's germline CDR1 is SEHNR and CDR2 FQNEAQ (reference sequence). V dropped 1 base and J dropped 3 bases, with 9 bases sitting between them. CDR3 length: 14 residues. In DNA form, the CDR3 reads TGTGCCAGCAGCTTAGTTTGGAGTTACACTGAAGCTTTCTTT. Protein product: CASSLVWSYTEAFF.

V and J are TRBV30 and TRBJ2-5, with a weak D call TRBD2 (5 bases). V lost 1 base and J lost 2, with 11 bases in between. CDR1 is GTSNPN and CDR2 is SVGIG in the germline V gene (reference sequence). CDR3 size: 14 residues. CDR3 bases: TGTGCCTGGAGTGGCGGGCAAGGGCAAGAGACCCAGTACTTC. Its translation is CAWSGGQGQETQYF.

V is TRBV10-3 and J is TRBJ1-2; 10 nucleotides align to TRBD1. This CDR3 region has 14 residues. J was trimmed by 3 bases and V by 3 bases; bases with no gene match: 1. Germline V lookup: CDR1 ENHRY, CDR2 SYGVKD. The CDR3 DNA reads TGTGCCATCAGTGACGGGACAGGGGACTATGGCTACACCTTC. It codes for CAISDGTGDYGYTF.

CDR3 DNA: TGTGCCAGCAGCAGCTCCTATAAAACCGGGGAGCTGTTTTTT. Amino acids: CASSSSYKTGELFF. V gene TRBV7-9 combines with J gene TRBJ2-2; D remains ambiguous. The CDR3 length is 14 residues. V dropped 5 bases and J dropped 5 bases, with 12 bases sitting between them. Germline V gene sequence: CDR1 SEHNR, CDR2 FQNEAQ (reference sequence).

In its sample, this clone was seen once. The gene calls are TRBV5-5 and TRBJ2-2, with 7 bases aligning to TRBD1. Germline V lookup: CDR1 SGHKS, CDR2 YYEKEE (reference sequence). The CDR3 is made up of 18 amino acids. V lost 0 bases and J lost 4; bases outside the gene matches: 12. This CDR3 is CASSLAIGRGLTTGELFF. In DNA form, the CDR3 reads TGTGCCAGCAGCTTGGCGATCGGTAGGGGGCTAACCACCGGGGAGCTGTTTTTT.

The chain couples TRBV30 to TRBJ1-3; D might be TRBD1 (5 bases). The germline V and J ends were trimmed by 2 bases and 0 bases, with 8 bases remaining between them. The CDR3 spans 14 residues. The germline V gene has CDR1 GTSNPN and CDR2 SVGIG (reference sequence). As DNA, the CDR3 is TGTGCCTGGAGTCCGGGGCTCTCTGGAAACACCATATATTTT. Translating gives CAWSPGLSGNTIYF.

For the CDR3, the DNA is TGCGCCAGCAGCTTGGTGGGGCTTATCTCCTACGAGCAGTACTTC. Amino acids: CASSLVGLISYEQYF. The chain joins TRBV5-1 to TRBJ2-7; a possible D gene is TRBD1 (5 bases). Trimming removed 0 bases from V and 0 bases from J, with 10 bases in between. The CDR3 loop spans 15 amino acids. Per the germline V gene, CDR1 is SGHRS and CDR2 is YFSETQ.

This clone showed up just a few times. The CDR3 loop reads CASSPGRTSTNEKLFF. Written as DNA, the CDR3 is TGTGCCAGCTCACCGGGAAGGACCTCAACTAATGAAAAACTGTTTTTT. The chain employs TRBV18 and TRBJ1-4, with D uncertain. CDR3 size: 16 residues. CDR1 and CDR2 from the germline V gene are KGHSH and LQKENI. The V end was cut by 3 bases, the J end by 0 bases, with 11 bases between.

The rearrangement links TRBV5-6 to TRBJ2-1; D remains ambiguous. Germline V lookup: CDR1 SGHDT, CDR2 YYEEEE. This CDR3 has 12 amino acids. V was shortened by 0 bases and J by 12 bases, with 10 bases between the two germline ends. CDR3: CASSLASGGQFF. The DNA of the CDR3 is TGTGCCAGCAGCTTGGCGTCGGGCGGGCAGTTCTTC.

The V call is TRBV12-3 or TRBV12-4, the J call TRBJ1-2; D is unresolved. Trimming shortened V by 3 bases and J by 4 bases, and 9 bases separated the two germline ends. This CDR3 is 13 amino acids long. The CDR3 bases are TGTGCCAGCAGTTTGACCGGATCCTATGGCTACACCTTC. Amino acids: CASSLTGSYGYTF.

CDR3 DNA sequence: TGTGCCAGCAGTTTAAGGCCGGGTACGAACACTGAAGCTTTCTTT. Translation gives CASSLRPGTNTEAFF. The V call is TRBV27, the J call TRBJ1-1; no firm D call. In germline, CDR1 is MNHEY, CDR2 SMNVEV (reference sequence). The CDR3 runs to 15 residues. Trimming removed 2 bases at V and 1 base at J, with 11 bases between.

The chain uses TRBV7-2 and TRBJ1-1, with D hard to call. The CDR3 sequence is 13 residues long. V shed 5 bases and J shed 7 bases, with 14 bases lying between them. Germline loops: CDR1 SGHTA, CDR2 FQGNSA. DNA of the CDR3: TGTGCCAGCAGCCGGTATGAGGCCAGTGAAGCTTTCTTT. Its protein is CASSRYEASEAFF.

The chain recombines TRBV28 with TRBJ1-2; no firm D call. Germline lookup yields CDR1 MDHEN and CDR2 SYDVKM. CDR3 length: 18 amino acids. Trimming pared 2 bases from V and 1 base from J, leaving 20 bases between. For the CDR3, the DNA is TGTGCCAGCAGTTTAGTTTCATTGGGCCCGTCTCGTAACTATGGCTACACCTTC. This gives the protein CASSLVSLGPSRNYGYTF.

The rearrangement uses TRBV6-6 and TRBJ2-7, with D possibly being TRBD2 (6 bases). CDR1 MNHNY and CDR2 SVGAGI come from the germline V gene (reference sequence). The CDR3 extends over 13 amino acids. Trimming removed 10 bases from V and 0 bases from J, with 13 bases in between. The DNA for the CDR3 is TGTGCCACGCTGTCGGGGGACTCCTACGAGCAGTACTTC. It codes for CATLSGDSYEQYF.

This chain connects TRBV12-3 or TRBV12-4 to TRBJ1-4; D uncertain. This CDR3 is built from 11 residues. V gave up 6 bases and J gave up 10 bases, with 9 bases separating them. CDR3 bases: TGTGCCAGCAGCATGGACGTAAAACTGTTTTTT. It yields the protein CASSMDVKLFF.

V gene TRBV7-9 combines with J gene TRBJ2-1; D is ambiguous. The CDR3 is 12 amino acids. Germline CDR1 reads SEHNR; CDR2 reads FQNEAQ (reference sequence). Between the trimmed V and J ends, which lost 2 bases and 8 bases, there was a span of 7 bases. DNA for the CDR3: TGTGCCAGCAGCTTAAGCTCTCATGAGCAGTTCTTC. Translating it yields CASSLSSHEQFF.

The chain has TRBV11-1 and TRBJ1-2; a possible D gene is TRBD1 (5 bases). Trimming removed 4 bases at V and 7 bases at J, with 13 bases between. This CDR3 has 13 amino acids. The germline V gene has CDR1 SGHAT and CDR2 FQDESV (reference sequence). The CDR3 DNA follows: TGTGCCAGCAGCTCCCGTGGGGGGTTTGGCTACACCTTC. As protein: CASSSRGGFGYTF.

This sequence joins TRBV5-5 and TRBJ1-2; perhaps TRBD1 as D (5 bases). Germline V gene data show CDR1 as SGHKS and CDR2 as YYEKEE (reference sequence). V lost 4 bases and J 2 bases, leaving 12 bases between the germline ends. This CDR3 has 14 residues. The CDR3 DNA reads TGTGCCAGCAGCCCACTCCAGGGAAACTATGGCTACACCTTC. Protein product: CASSPLQGNYGYTF.

The table lists this clone with a count of one. The rearrangement joins TRBV13 to TRBJ2-6; 8 bases fit TRBD1. V dropped 5 bases and J dropped 0; count of bases not matched to a gene: 9. The CDR3 runs to 18 residues. Germline CDR1 reads PRHDT; CDR2 reads FYEKMQ (reference sequence). The chain's CDR3 is CASSLTGDGGSGANVLTF. The CDR3 DNA follows: TGTGCCAGCAGCCTGACAGGGGATGGTGGCTCTGGGGCCAACGTCCTGACTTTC.

In this sample, this clone turned up once. The rearrangement joins TRBV19 to TRBJ2-7, with 10 nucleotides matching TRBD2. The germline CDR1 and CDR2 sequences are LNHDA and SQIVND (reference sequence). V lost 8 bases and J lost 3; bases outside the gene matches: 10. The CDR3 consists of 15 residues. The CDR3 nucleotides are TGTGCCAGTCGACCCGGGGCTAGCGGGAGCTACGAGCAGTACTTC. Encoded protein: CASRPGASGSYEQYF.

The CDR3 bases are TGTGCCAGCACACTAGCGAAGCAGTTCTTC. It codes for CASTLAKQFF. The J gene is TRBJ2-1, the V gene TRBV7-3, with TRBD2 matching over 7 bases. The CDR3 has 10 residues. The junction had 2 bases not matched to a gene; V was cut back by 7 bases and J by 11 bases. CDR1 is SGHTA and CDR2 is FQGTGA in the germline V gene. Using reference TRBV7-3 and TRBJ2-1 for the parts outside the CDR3, the full variable domain is GAGVSQTPSNKVTEKGKYVELRCDPISGHTALYWYRQSLGQGPEFLIYFQGTGAADDSGLPNDRFFAVRPEGSVSTLKIQRTERGDSAVYLCASTLAKQFFGPGTRLTVL.

V usage is TRBV4-3 and J usage is TRBJ1-6; D remains ambiguous. Germline V gene lookup returns CDR1 LGHNA and CDR2 YSLEER. CDR3 length: 19 amino acids. The ends were cut back, 1 base at V and 0 bases at J, with 16 bases in the middle. This chain's CDR3 is CASSQGWTNRSSYNSPLHF. In DNA form, the CDR3 reads TGCGCCAGCAGCCAAGGATGGACTAACAGAAGCTCCTATAATTCACCCCTCCACTTT.

The V and J genes are TRBV30 and TRBJ2-6, with TRBD1 matching over 9 bases. The CDR3 has 16 residues. V lost 8 bases to trimming and J lost 0 bases; unmatched junction nucleotides: 8. The germline V gene has CDR1 GTSNPN and CDR2 SVGIG (reference sequence). The chain's CDR3 is CAEDRGLLSGANVLTF. CDR3 nucleotides: TGTGCCGAGGACAGGGGCCTTCTCTCTGGGGCCAACGTCCTGACTTTC.

J is TRBJ2-2 and V is TRBV4-1; D is unclear. CDR1 is MGHRA and CDR2 is YSYEKL in the germline V gene. The CDR3 has 13 residues. V was shortened by 4 bases and J by 5 bases, with 8 bases between the two germline ends. DNA for the CDR3: TGCGCCAGCAGCCTAGGGATGACCGGGGAGCTGTTTTTT. Residues: CASSLGMTGELFF.